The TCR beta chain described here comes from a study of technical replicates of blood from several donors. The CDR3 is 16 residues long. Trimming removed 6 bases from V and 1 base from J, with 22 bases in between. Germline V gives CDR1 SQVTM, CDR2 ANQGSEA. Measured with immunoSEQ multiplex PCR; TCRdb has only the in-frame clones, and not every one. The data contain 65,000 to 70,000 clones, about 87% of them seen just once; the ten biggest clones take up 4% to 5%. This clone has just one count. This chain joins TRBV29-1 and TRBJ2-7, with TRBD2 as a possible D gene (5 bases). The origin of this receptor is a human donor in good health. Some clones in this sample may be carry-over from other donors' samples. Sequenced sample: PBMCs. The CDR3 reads CSVYLYGKMRSYEQYF. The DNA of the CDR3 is TGCAGCGTCTACCTATACGGGAAAATGAGGTCCTACGAGCAGTACTTC.